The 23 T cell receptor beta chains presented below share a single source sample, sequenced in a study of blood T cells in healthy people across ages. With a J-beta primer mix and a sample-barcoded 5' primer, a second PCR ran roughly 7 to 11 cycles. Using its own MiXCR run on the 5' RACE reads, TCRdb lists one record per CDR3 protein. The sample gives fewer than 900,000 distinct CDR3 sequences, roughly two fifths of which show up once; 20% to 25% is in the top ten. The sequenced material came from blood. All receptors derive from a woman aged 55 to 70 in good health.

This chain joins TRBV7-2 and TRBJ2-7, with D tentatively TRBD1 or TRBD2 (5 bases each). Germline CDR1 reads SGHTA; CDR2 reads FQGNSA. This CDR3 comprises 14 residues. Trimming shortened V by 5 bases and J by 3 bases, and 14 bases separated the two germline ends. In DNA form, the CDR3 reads TGTGCCAGCAGCCCTAGGGACGGAGTCTACGAGCAGTACTTC. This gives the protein CASSPRDGVYEQYF.

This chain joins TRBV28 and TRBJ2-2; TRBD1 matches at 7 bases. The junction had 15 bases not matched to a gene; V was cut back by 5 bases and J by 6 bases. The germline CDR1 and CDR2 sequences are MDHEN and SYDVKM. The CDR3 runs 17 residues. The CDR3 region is CASSEALGTALSGELFF. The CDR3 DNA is TGTGCCAGCAGTGAAGCTCTCGGGACAGCGCTTTCCGGGGAGCTGTTTTTT.

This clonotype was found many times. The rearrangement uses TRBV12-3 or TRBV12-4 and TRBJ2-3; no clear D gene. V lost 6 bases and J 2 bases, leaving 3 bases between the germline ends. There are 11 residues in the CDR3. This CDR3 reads CASSLTDTQYF. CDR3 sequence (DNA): TGTGCCAGCAGCCTCACAGATACGCAGTATTTT.

The CDR3 loop reads CASRGGNRANYEQYF. CDR3 in DNA: TGTGCCAGCAGGGGGGGAAATAGGGCCAACTACGAGCAGTACTTC. The rearrangement uses TRBV11-2 and TRBJ2-7, with a weak D call TRBD2 (6 bases). Germline CDR1 reads SGHAT; CDR2 reads FQNNGV. The CDR3 is made up of 15 amino acids. Trimming pared 6 bases from V and 3 bases from J, leaving 18 bases between. The full variable domain, with the rest looked up from reference TRBV11-2 and TRBJ2-7, is EAGVAQSPRYKIIEKRQSVAFWCNPISGHATLYWYQQILGQGPKLLIQFQNNGVVDDSQLPKDRFSAERLKGVDSTLKIQPAKLEDSAVYLCASRGGNRANYEQYFGPGTRLTVT.

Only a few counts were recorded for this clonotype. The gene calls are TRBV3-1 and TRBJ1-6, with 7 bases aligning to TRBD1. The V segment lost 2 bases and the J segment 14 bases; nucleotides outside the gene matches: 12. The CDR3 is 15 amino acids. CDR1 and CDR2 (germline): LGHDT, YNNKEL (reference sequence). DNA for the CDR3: TGTGCCAGCAGCCAACCAGGGGGATCACGGAGGACCCTCCACTTT. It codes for CASSQPGGSRRTLHF.

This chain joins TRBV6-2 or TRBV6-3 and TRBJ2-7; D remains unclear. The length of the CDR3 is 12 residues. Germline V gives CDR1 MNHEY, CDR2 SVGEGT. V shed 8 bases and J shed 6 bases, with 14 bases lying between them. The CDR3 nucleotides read TGTGCCAGCGGTGACCAGCCGCGCGAGCAGTACTTC. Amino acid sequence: CASGDQPREQYF.

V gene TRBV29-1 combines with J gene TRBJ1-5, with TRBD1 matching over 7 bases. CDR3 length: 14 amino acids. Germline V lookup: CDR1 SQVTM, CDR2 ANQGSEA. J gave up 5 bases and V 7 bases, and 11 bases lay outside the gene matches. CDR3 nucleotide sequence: TGCAGCGCGAAGACAGGGAGTAGGGATCAGCCCCAGCATTTT. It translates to CSAKTGSRDQPQHF.

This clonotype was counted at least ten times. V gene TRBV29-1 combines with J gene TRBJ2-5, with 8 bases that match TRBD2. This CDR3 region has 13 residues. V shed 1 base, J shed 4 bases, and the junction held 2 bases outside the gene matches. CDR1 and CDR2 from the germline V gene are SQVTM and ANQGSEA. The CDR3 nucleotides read TGCAGCGTTGAAGTTCGGGGGGGAGAGACCCAGTACTTC. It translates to CSVEVRGGETQYF.

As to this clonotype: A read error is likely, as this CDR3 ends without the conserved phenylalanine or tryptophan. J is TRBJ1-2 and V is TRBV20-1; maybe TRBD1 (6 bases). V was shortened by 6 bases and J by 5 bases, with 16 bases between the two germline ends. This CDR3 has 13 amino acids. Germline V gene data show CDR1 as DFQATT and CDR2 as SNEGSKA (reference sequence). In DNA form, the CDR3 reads TGCAGTGCCACCAGGACAGACACTTATGGCTACACCATC. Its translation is CSATRTDTYGYTI.

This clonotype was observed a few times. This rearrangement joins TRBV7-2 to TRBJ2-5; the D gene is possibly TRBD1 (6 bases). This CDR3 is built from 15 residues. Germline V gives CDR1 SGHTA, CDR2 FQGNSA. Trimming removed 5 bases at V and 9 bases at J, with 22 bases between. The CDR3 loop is CASSPGQLASVAQYF. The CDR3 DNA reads TGTGCCAGCAGCCCCGGACAGCTGGCTAGTGTTGCCCAGTACTTC.

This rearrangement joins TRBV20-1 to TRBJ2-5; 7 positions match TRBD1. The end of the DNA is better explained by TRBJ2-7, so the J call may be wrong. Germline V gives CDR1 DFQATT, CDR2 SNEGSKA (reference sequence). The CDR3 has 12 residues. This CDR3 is CSAEGQSYEQYF. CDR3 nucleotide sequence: TGCAGTGCCGAGGGACAGAGCTACGAGCAGTACTTC.

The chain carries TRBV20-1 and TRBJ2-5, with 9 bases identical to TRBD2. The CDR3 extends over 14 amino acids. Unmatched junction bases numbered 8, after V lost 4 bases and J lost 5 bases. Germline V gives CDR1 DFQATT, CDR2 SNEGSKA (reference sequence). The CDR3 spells CSAKFSGSRETQYF. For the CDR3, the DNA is TGCAGTGCTAAATTTAGCGGGAGTCGGGAGACCCAGTACTTC.

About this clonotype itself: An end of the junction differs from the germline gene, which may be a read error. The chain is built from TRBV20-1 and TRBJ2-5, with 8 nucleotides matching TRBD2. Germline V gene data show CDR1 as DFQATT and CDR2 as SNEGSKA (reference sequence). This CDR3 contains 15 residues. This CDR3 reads CSARSRTSGQEAQYF. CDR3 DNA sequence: TGCAGTGCTAGATCCCGTACTAGCGGCCAAGAGGCCCAGTACTTC.

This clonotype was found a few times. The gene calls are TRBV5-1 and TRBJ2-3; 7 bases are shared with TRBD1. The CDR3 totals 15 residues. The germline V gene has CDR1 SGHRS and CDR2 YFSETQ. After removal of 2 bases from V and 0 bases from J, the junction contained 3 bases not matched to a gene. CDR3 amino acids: CASSFDRASTDTQYF. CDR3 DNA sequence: TGCGCCAGCAGCTTCGACAGGGCTAGCACAGATACGCAGTATTTT.

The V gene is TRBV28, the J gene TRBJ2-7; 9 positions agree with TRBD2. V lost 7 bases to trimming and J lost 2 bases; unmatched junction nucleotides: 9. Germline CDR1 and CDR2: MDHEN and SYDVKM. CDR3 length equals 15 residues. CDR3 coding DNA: TGTGCCAGCAAAGGGGAGACTAGCGGCACCTACGAGCAGTACTTC. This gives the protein CASKGETSGTYEQYF.

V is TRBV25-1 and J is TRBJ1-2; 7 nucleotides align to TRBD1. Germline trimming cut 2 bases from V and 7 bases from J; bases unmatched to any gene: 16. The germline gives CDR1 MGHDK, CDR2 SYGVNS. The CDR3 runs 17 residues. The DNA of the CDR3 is TGTGCCAGCAGTGAAAACTCCAAACAGGAGGGGGCGCGTGGCTACACCTTC. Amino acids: CASSENSKQEGARGYTF.

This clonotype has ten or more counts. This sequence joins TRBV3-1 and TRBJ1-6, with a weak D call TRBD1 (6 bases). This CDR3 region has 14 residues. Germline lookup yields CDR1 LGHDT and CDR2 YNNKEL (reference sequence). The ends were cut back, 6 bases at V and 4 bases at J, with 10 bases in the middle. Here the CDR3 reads CASRQQGYNSPLHF. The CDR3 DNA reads TGTGCCAGCAGGCAACAGGGATATAATTCACCCCTCCACTTT. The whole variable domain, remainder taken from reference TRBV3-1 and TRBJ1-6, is DTAVSQTPKYLVTQMGNDKSIKCEQNLGHDTMYWYKQDSKKFLKIMFSYNNKELIINETVPNRFSPKSPDKAHLNLHINSLELGDSAVYFCASRQQGYNSPLHFGNGTRLTVT.

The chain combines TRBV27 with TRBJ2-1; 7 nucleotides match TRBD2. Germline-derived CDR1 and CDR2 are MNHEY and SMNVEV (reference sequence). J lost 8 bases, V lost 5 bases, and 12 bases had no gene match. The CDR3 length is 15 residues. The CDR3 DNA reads TGTGCCAGCAGTCTAAGGGAGATAGCGGGCTATGAGCAGTTCTTC. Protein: CASSLREIAGYEQFF.

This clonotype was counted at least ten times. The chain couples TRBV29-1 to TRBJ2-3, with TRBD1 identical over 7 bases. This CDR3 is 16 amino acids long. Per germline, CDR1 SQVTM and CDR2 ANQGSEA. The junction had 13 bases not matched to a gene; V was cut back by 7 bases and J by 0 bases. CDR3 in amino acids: CSASGTVRPSTDTQYF. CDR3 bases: TGCAGCGCCTCCGGGACAGTCCGTCCTAGCACAGATACGCAGTATTTT.

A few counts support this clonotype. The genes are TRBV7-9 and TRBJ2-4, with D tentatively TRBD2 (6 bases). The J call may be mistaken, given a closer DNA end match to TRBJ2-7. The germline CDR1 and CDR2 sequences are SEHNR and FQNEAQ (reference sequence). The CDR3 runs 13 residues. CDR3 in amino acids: CASSLQTSYEQYF. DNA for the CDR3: TGTGCCAGCAGCCTCCAGACTAGCTACGAGCAGTACTTC.

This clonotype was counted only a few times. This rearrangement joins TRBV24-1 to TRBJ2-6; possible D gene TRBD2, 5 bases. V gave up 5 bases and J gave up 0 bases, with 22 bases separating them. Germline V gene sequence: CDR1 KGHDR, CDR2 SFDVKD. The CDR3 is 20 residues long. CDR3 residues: CATSASNGVRDFSGANVLTF. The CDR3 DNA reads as TGTGCCACCAGTGCCTCCAACGGGGTCAGAGACTTCTCTGGGGCCAACGTCCTGACTTTC.

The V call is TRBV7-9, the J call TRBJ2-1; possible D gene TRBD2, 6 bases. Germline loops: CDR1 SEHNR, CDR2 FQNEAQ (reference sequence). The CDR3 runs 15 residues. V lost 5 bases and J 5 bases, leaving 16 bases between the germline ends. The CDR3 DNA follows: TGTGCCAGCAGCCACTGGAGGGGCGCGGACAATGAGCAGTTCTTC. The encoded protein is CASSHWRGADNEQFF.

The chain's CDR3 is CASTLTLQGSDTQYF. CDR3 sequence (DNA): TGCGCCAGCACCCTAACCCTACAGGGTTCAGATACGCAGTATTTT. The V gene is TRBV5-1, the J gene TRBJ2-3; D may be TRBD1 (6 bases). The germline V gene encodes CDR1 SGHRS and CDR2 YFSETQ. Trimming took off 6 bases at V and 4 bases at J, with 18 bases between the two ends. This CDR3 contains 15 residues. The full variable domain, completed using reference TRBV5-1 and TRBJ2-3, is KAGVTQTPRYLIKTRGQQVTLSCSPISGHRSVSWYQQTPGQGLQFLFEYFSETQRNKGNFPGRFSGRQFSNSRSEMNVSTLELGDSALYLCASTLTLQGSDTQYFGPGTRLTVL.